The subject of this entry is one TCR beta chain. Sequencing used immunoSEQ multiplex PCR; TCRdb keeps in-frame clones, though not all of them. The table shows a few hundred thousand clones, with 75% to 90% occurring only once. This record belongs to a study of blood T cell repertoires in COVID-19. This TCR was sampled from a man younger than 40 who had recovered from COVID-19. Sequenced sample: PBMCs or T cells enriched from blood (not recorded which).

CDR3 protein: CASTQSGGGNTGELFF. The CDR3 DNA reads as TGTGCCAGCACCCAAAGTGGGGGGGGCAACACCGGGGAGCTGTTTTTT. The rearrangement joins TRBV21-1 to TRBJ2-2; TRBD2 is the table's D call, not checked against the DNA. TRBV21-1 is a pseudogene. The CDR3 is 16 amino acids.